This record concerns one TCR beta chain sequence. This sample was included in a study of blood T cell repertoires in COVID-19. Study-wide background: PBMCs, B-cell-depleted T cells, or T cells provided the cDNA or gDNA that made up the material.

Followed over time, Seattle patients had been enrolled while infection was active. Looked up from germline, CDR1 is GTSNPN and CDR2 is SVGIG (reference sequence). The CDR3 spans 13 residues. V shed 0 bases and J shed 2 bases, with 5 bases lying between them. Under the authors' procedure: Reference gene primer amplification gave nucleated cell count estimates. Using immunoSEQ multiplex PCR, the repertoire was profiled, and TCRdb retains in-frame clones only, with some absent. V and J calls and clone size are copied from that table; D and trimming were computed from the DNA. The sample includes about 200,000 clones, 70% to 90% of them seen just once.

This chain joins TRBV30 and TRBJ1-5; D unclear. The sequenced sample was peripheral blood. The sequence was collected from a man in his forties or fifties with COVID-19, enrolled during active disease. The CDR3 sequence: CAWSVQGNQPQHF. CDR3 DNA: TGTGCCTGGAGTGTTCAGGGCAATCAGCCCCAGCATTTT. The variable domain in full, completed from reference TRBV30 and TRBJ1-5, reads SQTIHQWPATLVQPVGSPLSLECTVEGTSNPNLYWYRQAAGRGLQLLFYSVGIGQISSEVPQNLSASRPQDRQFILSSKKLLLSDSGFYLCAWSVQGNQPQHFGDGTRLSIL.